This entry lists 16 T cell receptor beta chains sequenced from one sample in a study of blood T cell repertoires in COVID-19. TCRdb's copy holds only in-frame clones and misses some; the assay was immunoSEQ multiplex PCR. In the table there are 320,000 or so clones, about 87% of which are singletons. The specimen sequenced was PBMCs or T cells enriched from blood (not recorded which). The receptors originated from a man aged 25 to 45 who had recovered from COVID-19.

The CDR3 protein is CASSQVPGSTDTQYF. The CDR3 DNA reads as TGTGCCAGCAGCCAGGTCCCAGGATCCACAGATACGCAGTATTTT. V gene TRBV4-2 combines with J gene TRBJ2-3; D not resolved. This CDR3 has 15 amino acids. CDR1 and CDR2 from the germline V gene are LGHNA and YNFKEQ. With 3 bases removed from V and 2 bases from J, the gap between germline ends came to 12 bases.

The chain is built from TRBV5-1 and TRBJ2-5, with no clear D. The CDR3 contains 13 residues. Between the trimmed V and J ends, which lost 4 bases and 1 base, there was a span of 8 bases. From germline, CDR1 is SGHRS and CDR2 YFSETQ. The CDR3: CASSIDTQETQYF. CDR3 nucleotides: TGCGCCAGCAGCATCGACACCCAAGAGACCCAGTACTTC.

This clone was observed a handful of times. The chain is built from TRBV6-4 and TRBJ2-1, with D tentatively TRBD2 (5 bases). CDR1 and CDR2 (germline): MRHNA, SNTAGT. V lost 0 bases, J lost 6 bases, and 12 bases lay in between. The CDR3 is 15 amino acids. The CDR3 reads CASSDSSVTSNEQFF. The DNA for the CDR3 is TGTGCCAGCAGTGACTCTAGCGTCACCAGCAATGAGCAGTTCTTC.

The rearrangement joins TRBV18 to TRBJ2-7, with 11 bases lining up with TRBD1. The junction had 3 bases not matched to a gene; V was cut back by 1 base and J by 4 bases. The CDR3 is made up of 15 amino acids. Germline loops: CDR1 KGHSH, CDR2 LQKENI. CDR3 sequence: CASSPRDRGSYEQYF. In nucleotides, the CDR3 is TGTGCCAGCTCACCACGGGACAGGGGGTCGTACGAGCAGTACTTC.

This chain links TRBV13 with TRBJ1-4; D possibly corresponds to TRBD1 (6 bases). Germline CDR1 PRHDT, CDR2 FYEKMQ (reference sequence). Trimming cost V 7 bases and J 7 bases, with 16 bases left between them. The CDR3 loop spans 14 amino acids. The CDR3 sequence is CASIKLGAGEKLFF. CDR3 DNA sequence: TGTGCCAGCATCAAATTGGGGGCGGGTGAAAAACTGTTTTTT.

This clone was picked up a small number of times. This rearrangement joins TRBV3-1 (or the pseudogene TRBV3-2) to TRBJ1-1, with D uncertain. The germline V gene has CDR1 LGHDT and CDR2 YNNKEL (reference sequence). Trimming removed 2 bases from V and 1 base from J, with 8 bases in between. This CDR3 comprises 14 residues. CDR3 in DNA: TGTGCCAGCAGCCAAAGCGGGAGGAACACTGAAGCTTTCTTT. It codes for CASSQSGRNTEAFF.

This chain joins TRBV20-1 and TRBJ2-7, with D unresolved. Germline lookup yields CDR1 DFQATT and CDR2 SNEGSKA (reference sequence). This CDR3 has 11 residues. V lost 1 base, J lost 9 bases, and 10 bases lay in between. The CDR3 loop reads CSARVAPLQYF. DNA for the CDR3: TGCAGTGCTAGAGTGGCCCCGCTGCAGTACTTC.

The chain uses TRBV3-1 (or the pseudogene TRBV3-2) and TRBJ2-5; weak D call: TRBD2 (5 bases). CDR1 and CDR2 (germline): LGHDT, YNNKEL (reference sequence). The V end was cut by 3 bases, the J end by 7 bases, with 18 bases between. The CDR3 length is 15 residues. The CDR3 sequence: CASSQASGLPGTQYF. The CDR3 DNA sequence: TGTGCCAGCAGCCAGGCCAGCGGACTTCCAGGGACCCAGTACTTC.

The chain couples TRBV5-1 to TRBJ1-6; 8 bases line up with TRBD1. Per the germline V gene, CDR1 is SGHRS and CDR2 is YFSETQ. The junction had 6 bases not matched to a gene; V was cut back by 0 bases and J by 10 bases. This CDR3 contains 15 residues. DNA for the CDR3: TGCGCCAGCAGCTTGGCCGGAGACAGGGGCTCACCCCTCCACTTT. Translation: CASSLAGDRGSPLHF.

This clone showed up just a few times. The chain joins TRBV19 to TRBJ1-1, with D perhaps matching TRBD1 (5 bases). This CDR3 region has 14 residues. V was shortened by 3 bases and J by 1 base, with 9 bases between the two germline ends. Germline V gene sequence: CDR1 LNHDA, CDR2 SQIVND (reference sequence). As DNA, the CDR3 is TGTGCCAGTAGTATCCGGACACAGAACACTGAAGCTTTCTTT. As protein: CASSIRTQNTEAFF.

The chain joins TRBV5-1 to TRBJ1-6; perhaps TRBD1 as D (6 bases). From germline, CDR1 is SGHRS and CDR2 YFSETQ. This CDR3 has 16 residues. The V and J ends lost 3 bases and 10 bases respectively, with 20 bases between them. The CDR3 loop reads CASSSMTGATGSPLHF. The CDR3 nucleotides read TGCGCCAGCAGCTCGATGACAGGCGCCACGGGGTCACCCCTCCACTTT.

The CDR3: CASSLAPSGGKGNEQFF. CDR3 bases: TGTGCCAGCAGCTTAGCGCCCAGCGGGGGCAAGGGGAATGAGCAGTTCTTC. This rearrangement joins TRBV7-6 to TRBJ2-1; TRBD2 matches at 8 bases. The V segment lost 0 bases and the J segment 7 bases; nucleotides outside the gene matches: 11. The V gene's germline CDR1 is SGHVS and CDR2 FNYEAQ. The length of the CDR3 is 17 residues.

This chain connects TRBV9 to TRBJ2-3; possibly TRBD2 for D (5 bases). This CDR3 comprises 15 residues. Per germline, CDR1 SGDLS and CDR2 YYNGEE. V gave up 4 bases and J gave up 6 bases, with 18 bases separating them. In nucleotides, the CDR3 is TGTGCCAGCAGCCCCGCCCGGGGAATTTACGATACGCAGTATTTT. This codes for CASSPARGIYDTQYF.

The rearrangement joins TRBV7-9 to TRBJ1-2; D ambiguous. CDR3 size: 12 residues. Germline CDR1 SEHNR, CDR2 FQNEAQ (reference sequence). The germline V and J ends were trimmed by 1 base and 5 bases, with 5 bases remaining between them. As DNA, the CDR3 is TGTGCCAGCAGCTTAGGGCGGTATGGCTACACCTTC. This codes for CASSLGRYGYTF.

The V gene is TRBV29-1, the J gene TRBJ2-3; a weak D match, TRBD2 (7 bases). Per germline, CDR1 SQVTM and CDR2 ANQGSEA. V was pared by 6 bases and J by 2 bases, with 27 bases between. The CDR3 covers 18 residues. CDR3 sequence (DNA): TGCAGCGTCCCAGGAAGTGGGAGGGGGAGCGGGGTCACAGATACGCAGTATTTT. The encoded protein is CSVPGSGRGSGVTDTQYF.

This chain joins TRBV5-7 and TRBJ1-3; 7 bases are shared with TRBD1. TRBV5-7 belongs to the ORF category, with a function that is uncertain. Trimming cost V 3 bases and J 0 bases; bases outside gene matches: 15. The CDR3 sequence is 19 residues long. CDR3 sequence reads: CASSSHGGGRGCSGNTIYF. DNA of the CDR3: TGTGCCAGCAGCTCCCACGGAGGGGGCAGGGGGTGCTCTGGAAACACCATATATTTT.